The 16 T cell receptor beta chains presented below share a single source sample, sequenced in a study of human T cells and chemical hapten exposure. Noted time point: pre-sensitization, week 0. Treatment of the sample: therapeutic diphenylcyclopropenone sensitization with weekly scalp DPC. TCRdb used MiXCR to reprocess the RACE reads, holding one entry per CDR3 protein. The sample shows around 110,000 distinct CDR3 sequences, around 10% of them seen only once. The sequencing used whole blood, collected in connection with sensitization to the hapten diphenylcyclopropenone (DPC). The receptors originated from a woman aged 45-65 years with alopecia areata. Some clones in this sample may be carry-over from other donors' samples.

This clonotype appeared many times. The V call is TRBV28, the J call TRBJ2-1; a possible D gene is TRBD1 (5 bases). Trimming left V 3 bases short and J 0 bases short, with 12 bases between. Germline V gives CDR1 MDHEN, CDR2 SYDVKM. The CDR3 runs to 16 residues. CDR3 nucleotide sequence: TGTGCCAGCAGTTTGCCGACAGAGGACTCCTACAATGAGCAGTTCTTC. This sequence encodes CASSLPTEDSYNEQFF.

This clonotype has a handful of counts. The chain recombines TRBV6-2 or TRBV6-3 with TRBJ2-2; unclear D gene. The CDR3 has 17 residues. The V gene's germline CDR1 is MNHEY and CDR2 SVGEGT. Trimming took off 2 bases at V and 1 base at J, with 14 bases between the two ends. The CDR3: CASSYPLDTLNTGELFF. In DNA form, the CDR3 reads TGTGCCAGCAGTTACCCCCTCGACACATTGAACACCGGGGAGCTGTTTTTT.

J is TRBJ2-7 and V is TRBV28; possibly TRBD2 for D (5 bases). The CDR3 is 13 residues long. V lost 3 bases, J lost 0 bases, and 6 bases lay in between. The V gene's germline CDR1 is MDHEN and CDR2 SYDVKM. CDR3: CASSFGDSYEQYF. In DNA, the CDR3 is TGTGCCAGCAGTTTCGGGGACTCCTACGAGCAGTACTTC.

This clonotype was found a few times. CDR3 sequence: CASTGTRTYEQYF. Here the CDR3 DNA reads TGCGCCAGCACCGGGACTCGAACCTACGAGCAGTACTTC. This chain links TRBV5-1 with TRBJ2-7; D possibly corresponds to TRBD2 (6 bases). CDR1 and CDR2 (germline): SGHRS, YFSETQ. There are 13 residues in the CDR3. The germline V and J ends were trimmed by 6 bases and 2 bases, with 12 bases remaining between them.

In this sample, this clonotype turned up a few times. V and J are TRBV6-2 or TRBV6-3 and TRBJ2-3, with 8 bases fitting TRBD2. The CDR3 loop spans 15 amino acids. Germline assignment: CDR1 MNHEY and CDR2 SVGEGT. V shed 6 bases and J 6 bases; nucleotides not matched to a gene: 11. The CDR3 coding sequence is TGTGCCAGCAGAAACGGGGGGGCCAATCTGGATACGCAGTATTTT. Translated, it gives CASRNGGANLDTQYF.

The table lists this clonotype with many counts. This rearrangement joins TRBV4-3 to TRBJ1-2; D unresolved. This CDR3 is built from 16 residues. The ends were cut back, 0 bases at V and 0 bases at J, with 11 bases in the middle. Per the germline V gene, CDR1 is LGHNA and CDR2 is YSLEER. CDR3 sequence reads: CASSQDIGASNYGYTF. The CDR3 DNA sequence: TGCGCCAGCAGCCAAGATATCGGAGCTTCTAACTATGGCTACACCTTC.

This chain uses TRBV28 with TRBJ2-5; 7 nucleotides align to TRBD1. With 3 bases clipped from V and 3 bases from J, the junction kept 4 bases outside the gene matches. Germline V lookup: CDR1 MDHEN, CDR2 SYDVKM. This CDR3 has 14 amino acids. The CDR3 DNA is TGTGCCAGCAGTTTCTTAGGGGGCAAAGAGACCCAGTACTTC. Translating it yields CASSFLGGKETQYF.

The chain has TRBV20-1 and TRBJ1-1, with TRBD1 matching over 8 bases. The CDR3 contains 12 residues. Trimming took 5 bases from V and 3 from J; bases not matched to a gene: 2. Germline V CDR1 and CDR2: DFQATT, SNEGSKA (reference sequence). The CDR3 DNA is TGCAGTGCTCTGGACAGGGACACTGAAGCTTTCTTT. This codes for CSALDRDTEAFF.

V usage is TRBV5-4 and J usage is TRBJ2-2, with TRBD2 matching over 10 bases. V was pared by 4 bases and J by 5 bases, with 8 bases of the junction left unmatched. Per germline, CDR1 SGHNT and CDR2 YYREEE (reference sequence). The CDR3 extends over 16 amino acids. The CDR3 loop is CASSKPGLARTGELFF. In nucleotides, the CDR3 is TGTGCCAGCAGCAAACCGGGACTAGCGAGAACCGGGGAGCTGTTTTTT.

This clonotype was observed a few times. The rearrangement joins TRBV5-6 to TRBJ2-2, with D uncertain. V lost 3 bases and J 6 bases, leaving 6 bases between the germline ends. Germline-derived CDR1 and CDR2 are SGHDT and YYEEEE. The CDR3 is made up of 12 amino acids. The CDR3 DNA is TGTGCCAGCAGCTCGTTCCCCGGGGAGCTGTTTTTT. It encodes CASSSFPGELFF.

This clonotype was observed a few times. The chain is built from TRBV27 and TRBJ1-2; tentative D call: TRBD1 (6 bases). Germline CDR1 reads MNHEY; CDR2 reads SMNVEV (reference sequence). V was shortened by 6 bases and J by 3 bases, with 14 bases between the two germline ends. CDR3 length: 14 amino acids. CDR3 nucleotide sequence: TGTGCCAGCAGCTCAGGGGACGGATACTATGGCTACACCTTC. Translation gives CASSSGDGYYGYTF.

The gene calls are TRBV6-5 and TRBJ1-3; no firm D call. Germline CDR1 is MNHEY and CDR2 is SVGAGI. The CDR3 runs to 14 residues. V was pared by 2 bases and J by 3 bases, with 8 bases between. CDR3 in DNA: TGTGCCAGCAGTTACAGGAGACATGGAAACACCATATATTTT. As protein: CASSYRRHGNTIYF.

This clonotype came up a few times. This chain joins TRBV18 and TRBJ1-1, with D unresolved. Germline-derived CDR1 and CDR2 are KGHSH and LQKENI. The V and J ends lost 4 bases and 3 bases respectively, with 6 bases between them. The CDR3 loop spans 12 amino acids. CDR3 coding DNA: TGTGCCAGCTCACGGGCTGACACTGAAGCTTTCTTT. It codes for CASSRADTEAFF.

This clonotype occurred a few times. The genes are TRBV5-1 and TRBJ1-4; D is unclear. The CDR3 is made up of 15 amino acids. Germline-derived CDR1 and CDR2 are SGHRS and YFSETQ. The V end was cut by 5 bases, the J end by 0 bases, with 11 bases between. CDR3 coding DNA: TGCGCCAGCAGAGAAGGGTTTACAACTAATGAAAAACTGTTTTTT. As protein: CASREGFTTNEKLFF.

The genes are TRBV20-1 and TRBJ1-6; D is possibly TRBD1 (5 bases). Germline CDR1 DFQATT, CDR2 SNEGSKA (reference sequence). The CDR3 is 13 residues long. V was pared by 6 bases and J by 7 bases, with 13 bases between. The CDR3 DNA reads as TGCAGTGCCGATGGTAGGGGCAATTCACCCCTCCACTTT. Translating it yields CSADGRGNSPLHF.

The chain links TRBV29-1 to TRBJ2-3, with a tentative D call TRBD2 (5 bases). This CDR3 comprises 13 residues. Germline V gives CDR1 SQVTM, CDR2 ANQGSEA. V lost 6 bases, J lost 3 bases, and 13 bases lay in between. The CDR3 loop reads CSVKPAGTDTQYF. The CDR3 region has the DNA TGCAGCGTGAAGCCTGCGGGTACAGATACGCAGTATTTT.